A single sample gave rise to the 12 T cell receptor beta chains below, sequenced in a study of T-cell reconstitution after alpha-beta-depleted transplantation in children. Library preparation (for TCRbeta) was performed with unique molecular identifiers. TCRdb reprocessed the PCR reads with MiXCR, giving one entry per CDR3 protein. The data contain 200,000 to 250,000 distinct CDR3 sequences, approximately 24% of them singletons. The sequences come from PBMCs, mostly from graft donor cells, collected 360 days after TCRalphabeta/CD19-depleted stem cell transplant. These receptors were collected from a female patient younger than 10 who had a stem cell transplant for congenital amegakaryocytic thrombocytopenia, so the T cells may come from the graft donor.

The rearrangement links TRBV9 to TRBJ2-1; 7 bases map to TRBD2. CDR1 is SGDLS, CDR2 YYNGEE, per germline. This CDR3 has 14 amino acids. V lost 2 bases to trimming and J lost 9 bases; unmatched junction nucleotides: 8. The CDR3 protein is CASSVSGRNGEQFF. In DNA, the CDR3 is TGTGCCAGCAGCGTTAGCGGGCGAAACGGTGAGCAGTTCTTC.

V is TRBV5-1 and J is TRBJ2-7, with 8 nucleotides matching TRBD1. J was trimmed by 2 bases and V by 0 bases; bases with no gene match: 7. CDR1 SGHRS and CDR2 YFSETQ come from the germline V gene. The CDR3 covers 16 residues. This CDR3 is CASSLGTPTGAYEQYF. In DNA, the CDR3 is TGCGCCAGCAGCTTGGGGACCCCGACAGGGGCCTACGAGCAGTACTTC.

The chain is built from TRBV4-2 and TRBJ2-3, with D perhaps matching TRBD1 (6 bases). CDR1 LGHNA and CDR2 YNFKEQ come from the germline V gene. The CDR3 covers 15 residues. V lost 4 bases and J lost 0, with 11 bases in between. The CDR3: CASSRRDISTDTQYF. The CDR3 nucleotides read TGTGCCAGCAGCCGACGGGACATAAGCACAGATACGCAGTATTTT.

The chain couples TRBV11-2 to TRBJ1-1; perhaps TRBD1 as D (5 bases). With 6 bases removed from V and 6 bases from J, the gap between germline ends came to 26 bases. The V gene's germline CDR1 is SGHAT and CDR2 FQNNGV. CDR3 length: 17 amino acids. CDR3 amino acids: CASRNLNQDILGPEAFF. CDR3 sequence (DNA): TGTGCCAGCAGGAATCTTAACCAGGACATCTTAGGCCCTGAAGCTTTCTTT.

CDR3 DNA sequence: TGTGCCAGCAGTTACCGGACGGTCTCTGGGGCCAACGTCCTGACTTTC. Amino acid sequence: CASSYRTVSGANVLTF. The chain carries TRBV6-5 and TRBJ2-6; no clear D gene. This CDR3 spans 16 amino acids. Germline V gene lookup returns CDR1 MNHEY and CDR2 SVGAGI. The germline V and J ends were trimmed by 2 bases and 0 bases, with 8 bases remaining between them.

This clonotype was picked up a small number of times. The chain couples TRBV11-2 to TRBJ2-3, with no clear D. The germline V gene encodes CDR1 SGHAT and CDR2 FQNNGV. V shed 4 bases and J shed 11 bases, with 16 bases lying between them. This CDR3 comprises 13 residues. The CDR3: CASSSGTFLGQYF. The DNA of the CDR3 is TGTGCCAGCAGCTCAGGAACCTTTTTAGGGCAGTATTTT.

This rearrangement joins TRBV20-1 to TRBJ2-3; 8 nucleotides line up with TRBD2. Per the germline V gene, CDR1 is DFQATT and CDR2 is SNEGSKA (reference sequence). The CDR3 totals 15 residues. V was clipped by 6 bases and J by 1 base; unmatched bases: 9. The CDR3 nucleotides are TGCAGTGCCCCTGATGCGCGGGAGGGCACAGATACGCAGTATTTT. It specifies CSAPDAREGTDTQYF.

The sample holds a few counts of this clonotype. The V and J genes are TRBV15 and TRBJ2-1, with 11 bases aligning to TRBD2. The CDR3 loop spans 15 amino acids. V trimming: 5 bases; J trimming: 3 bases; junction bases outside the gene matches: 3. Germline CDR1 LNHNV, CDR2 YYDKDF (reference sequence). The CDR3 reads CATSDGTSGYNEQFF. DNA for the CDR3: TGTGCCACCAGCGACGGGACTAGCGGCTACAATGAGCAGTTCTTC. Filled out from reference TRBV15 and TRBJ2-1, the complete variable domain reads DAMVIQNPRYQVTQFGKPVTLSCSQTLNHNVMYWYQQKSSQAPKLLFHYYDKDFNNEADTPDNFQSRRPNTSFCFLDIRSPGLGDTAMYLCATSDGTSGYNEQFFGPGTRLTVL.

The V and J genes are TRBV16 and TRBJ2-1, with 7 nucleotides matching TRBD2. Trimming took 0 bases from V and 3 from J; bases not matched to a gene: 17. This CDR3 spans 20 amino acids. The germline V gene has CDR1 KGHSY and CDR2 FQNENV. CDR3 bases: TGTGCCAGCAGCCAATCTGAAAGGACTAGGTTAAATGCGGTCTACAATGAGCAGTTCTTC. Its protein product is CASSQSERTRLNAVYNEQFF.

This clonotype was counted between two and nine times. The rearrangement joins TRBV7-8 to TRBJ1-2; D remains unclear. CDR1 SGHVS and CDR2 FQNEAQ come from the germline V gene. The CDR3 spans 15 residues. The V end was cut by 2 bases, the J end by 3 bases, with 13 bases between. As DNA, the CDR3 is TGTGCCAGCAGCTTAAAGGGAGGTGTGGACTATGGCTACACCTTC. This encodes CASSLKGGVDYGYTF.

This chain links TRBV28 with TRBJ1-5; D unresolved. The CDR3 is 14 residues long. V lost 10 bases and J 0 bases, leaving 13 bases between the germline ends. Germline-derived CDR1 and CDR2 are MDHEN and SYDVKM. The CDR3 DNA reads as TGTGCCACCCGTGCTGGATATAGCAATCAGCCCCAGCATTTT. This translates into CATRAGYSNQPQHF.

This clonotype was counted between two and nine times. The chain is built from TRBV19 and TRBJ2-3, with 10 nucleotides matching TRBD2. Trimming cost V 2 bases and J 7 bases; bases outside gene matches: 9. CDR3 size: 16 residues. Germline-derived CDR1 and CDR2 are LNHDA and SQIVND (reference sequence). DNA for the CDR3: TGTGCCAGTAGTATATGGGCTAGCGGGAGATGGAATACGCAGTATTTT. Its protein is CASSIWASGRWNTQYF.